A single sample gave rise to the 14 T cell receptor beta chains below, sequenced in a study of blood T cell repertoires in COVID-19. Here immunoSEQ multiplex PCR was the method, and the copy in TCRdb shows in-frame clones only, minus some. The sample shows around 140,000 clones, around 90% of them seen only once. The sample comprised peripheral blood. Source of these receptors: a man between 65 and 80 years old with acute or convalescent COVID-19.

This chain connects TRBV27 to TRBJ2-1; TRBD2 aligns across 8 bases. The trim removed 5 bases at V and 5 bases at J, leaving 8 bases unmatched. Germline CDR1 reads MNHEY; CDR2 reads SMNVEV (reference sequence). This CDR3 spans 15 amino acids. The CDR3 sequence is CASSLLRGGDNEQFF. The CDR3 DNA sequence: TGTGCCAGCAGTCTACTTCGGGGGGGTGACAATGAGCAGTTCTTC.

The J gene is TRBJ1-1, the V gene TRBV5-1; 8 positions agree with TRBD1. Germline loops: CDR1 SGHRS, CDR2 YFSETQ. V lost 4 bases, J lost 1 base, and 3 bases stayed unmatched. CDR3 length: 14 amino acids. Here the CDR3 DNA reads TGCGCCAGCAGCACGGGACAGGCGAACACTGAAGCTTTCTTT. It is translated as CASSTGQANTEAFF.

This clone was found once. The J gene is TRBJ1-1, the V gene TRBV4-1; D remains unclear. The CDR3 has 12 amino acids. Trimming shortened V by 5 bases and J by 5 bases, and 9 bases separated the two germline ends. CDR1 is MGHRA and CDR2 is YSYEKL in the germline V gene. CDR3 DNA sequence: TGCGCCAGCAGCGAGAGAGGTACTGAAGCTTTCTTT. Amino acid sequence: CASSERGTEAFF.

V and J are TRBV5-1 and TRBJ1-6, with TRBD1 identical over 10 bases. The CDR3 has 17 residues. The trim removed 3 bases at V and 7 bases at J, leaving 10 bases unmatched. From germline, CDR1 is SGHRS and CDR2 YFSETQ. CDR3 region: CASSSHRDRGVNSPLHF. CDR3 sequence (DNA): TGCGCCAGCAGCTCCCACCGGGACAGGGGTGTAAATTCACCCCTCCACTTT.

In this sample, this clone turned up once. The J gene is TRBJ2-7, the V gene TRBV11-3, with TRBD1 as a possible D gene (7 bases). From germline, CDR1 is SGHNT and CDR2 YENEEA. Trimming removed 1 base from V and 7 bases from J, with 11 bases in between. The CDR3 contains 13 residues. This CDR3 is CASSLVQGGEQYF. The CDR3 DNA follows: TGTGCCAGCAGCTTAGTCCAGGGGGGTGAGCAGTACTTC.

The chain employs TRBV28 and TRBJ1-1; no firm D call. CDR3 length: 11 amino acids. Germline V gene lookup returns CDR1 MDHEN and CDR2 SYDVKM. V gave up 10 bases and J gave up 1 base, with 7 bases separating them. In DNA form, the CDR3 reads TGTGCCACCCTAGGGAACACTGAAGCTTTCTTT. Its protein is CATLGNTEAFF.

V gene TRBV5-1 combines with J gene TRBJ2-7, with 10 bases identical to TRBD1. Germline CDR1 is SGHRS and CDR2 is YFSETQ. Losses at the gene ends were 4 bases for V and 0 bases for J; bases not matched to a gene: 13. The CDR3 spans 18 residues. CDR3 nucleotide sequence: TGCGCCAGCAGCCCTACGGACAGGGGGAAAAGTTTCTCCTACGAGCAGTACTTC. Translation: CASSPTDRGKSFSYEQYF.

The chain recombines TRBV2 with TRBJ1-4; unclear D gene. The germline CDR1 and CDR2 sequences are SNHLY and FYNNEI. V was pared by 5 bases and J by 2 bases, with 9 bases between. The CDR3 is 14 amino acids. The CDR3, as DNA: TGTGCCAGCAGTCACTTTTGGACTAATGAAAAACTGTTTTTT. It codes for CASSHFWTNEKLFF. Full variable domain (remainder filled in from reference TRBV2 and TRBJ1-4): EPEVTQTPSHQVTQMGQEVILRCVPISNHLYFYWYRQILGQKVEFLVSFYNNEISEKSEIFDDQFSVERPDGSNFTLKIRSTKLEDSAMYFCASSHFWTNEKLFFGSGTQLSVL.

This chain joins TRBV5-1 and TRBJ2-5; 9 nucleotides match TRBD1. After removal of 4 bases from V and 5 bases from J, the junction contained 6 bases not matched to a gene. The length of the CDR3 is 14 residues. Germline lookup yields CDR1 SGHRS and CDR2 YFSETQ. For the CDR3, the DNA is TGCGCCAGCAGCCCATCCGGGACAGGGGAGACCCAGTACTTC. Its protein product is CASSPSGTGETQYF.

The chain is built from TRBV7-2 and TRBJ2-3, with 11 bases that match TRBD2. The CDR3 is made up of 16 amino acids. Germline V gives CDR1 SGHTA, CDR2 FQGNSA. J gave up 3 bases and V 4 bases, and 6 bases lay outside the gene matches. The CDR3 here is CASSWAGTSGTDTQYF. CDR3 sequence (DNA): TGTGCCAGCAGCTGGGCTGGGACTAGCGGTACAGATACGCAGTATTTT.

This clone has only a few counts. This chain joins TRBV7-9 and TRBJ1-2; tentatively, D is TRBD1 (5 bases). Trimming stripped 3 bases from V and 6 bases from J, with 20 bases between. Germline CDR1 reads SEHNR; CDR2 reads FQNEAQ (reference sequence). The CDR3 loop spans 16 amino acids. The CDR3 DNA sequence: TGTGCCAGCAGCTTCTTCTTTGGGCAGGGAAAGAATGGCTACACCTTC. It yields the protein CASSFFFGQGKNGYTF.

The table lists this clone with a count of one. V usage is TRBV5-1 and J usage is TRBJ1-2, with 9 positions matching TRBD1. The germline gives CDR1 SGHRS, CDR2 YFSETQ. This CDR3 comprises 17 residues. Trimming at V came to 4 bases and at J to 9 bases, leaving 19 bases not matched to a gene. The CDR3 DNA is TGCGCCAGCAGCCAGGGGACAGGGAGCTTGACGGAAGAAAGCTACACCTTC. This sequence encodes CASSQGTGSLTEESYTF.

J is TRBJ1-1 and V is TRBV28; 7 bases line up with TRBD1. CDR3 length: 13 residues. V lost 4 bases and J lost 4; bases outside the gene matches: 3. Germline loops: CDR1 MDHEN, CDR2 SYDVKM. This CDR3 is CASSSDRTTEAFF. As DNA, the CDR3 is TGTGCCAGCAGTTCGGACAGGACCACTGAAGCTTTCTTT.

In nucleotides, the CDR3 is TGTGCCAGCAGTTACGGACAGGGGAAGAGCTACGAGCAGTACTTC. Translated, it gives CASSYGQGKSYEQYF. The chain is built from TRBV6-6 and TRBJ2-7, with 9 positions matching TRBD1. The CDR3 loop spans 15 amino acids. Germline assignment: CDR1 MNHNY and CDR2 SVGAGI (reference sequence). With V trimmed by 2 bases and J by 3 bases, 5 bases remained unmatched.